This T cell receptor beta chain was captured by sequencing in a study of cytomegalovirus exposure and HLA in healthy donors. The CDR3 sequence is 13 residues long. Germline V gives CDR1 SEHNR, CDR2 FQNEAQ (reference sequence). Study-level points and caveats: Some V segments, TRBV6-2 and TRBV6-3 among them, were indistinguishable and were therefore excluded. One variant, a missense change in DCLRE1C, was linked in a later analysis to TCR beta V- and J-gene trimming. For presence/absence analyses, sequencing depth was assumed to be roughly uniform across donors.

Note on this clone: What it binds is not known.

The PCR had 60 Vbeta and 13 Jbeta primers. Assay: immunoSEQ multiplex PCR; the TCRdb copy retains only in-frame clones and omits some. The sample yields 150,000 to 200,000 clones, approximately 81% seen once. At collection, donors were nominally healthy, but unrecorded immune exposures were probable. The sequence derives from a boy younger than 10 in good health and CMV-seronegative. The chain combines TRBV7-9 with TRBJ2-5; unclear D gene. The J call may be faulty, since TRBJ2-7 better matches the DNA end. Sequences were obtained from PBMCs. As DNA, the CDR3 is TGTGCCAGCAGCAAAGGGCTCGACTACGAGCAGTACTTC. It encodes CASSKGLDYEQYF.